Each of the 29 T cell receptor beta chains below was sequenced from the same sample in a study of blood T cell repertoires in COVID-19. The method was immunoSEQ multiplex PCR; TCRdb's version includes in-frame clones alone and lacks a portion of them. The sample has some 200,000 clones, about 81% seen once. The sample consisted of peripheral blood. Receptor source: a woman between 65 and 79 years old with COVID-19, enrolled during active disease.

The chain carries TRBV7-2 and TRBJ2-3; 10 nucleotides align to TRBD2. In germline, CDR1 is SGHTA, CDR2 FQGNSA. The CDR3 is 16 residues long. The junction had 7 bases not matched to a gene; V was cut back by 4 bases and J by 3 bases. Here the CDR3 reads CASSSGLAARTDTQYF. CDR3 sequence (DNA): TGTGCCAGCAGCTCCGGACTAGCGGCTCGGACAGATACGCAGTATTTT.

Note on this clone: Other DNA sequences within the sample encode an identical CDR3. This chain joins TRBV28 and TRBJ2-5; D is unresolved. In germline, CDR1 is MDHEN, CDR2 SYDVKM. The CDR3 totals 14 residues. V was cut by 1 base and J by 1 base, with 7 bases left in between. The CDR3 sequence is CASSLLGPQETQYF. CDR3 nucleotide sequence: TGTGCCAGCAGTTTATTGGGCCCCCAAGAGACCCAGTACTTC.

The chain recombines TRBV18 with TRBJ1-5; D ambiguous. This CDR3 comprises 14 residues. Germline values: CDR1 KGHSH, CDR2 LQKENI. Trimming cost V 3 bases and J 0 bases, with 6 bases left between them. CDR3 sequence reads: CASSPGDSNQPQHF. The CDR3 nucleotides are TGTGCCAGCTCACCCGGGGATAGCAATCAGCCCCAGCATTTT.

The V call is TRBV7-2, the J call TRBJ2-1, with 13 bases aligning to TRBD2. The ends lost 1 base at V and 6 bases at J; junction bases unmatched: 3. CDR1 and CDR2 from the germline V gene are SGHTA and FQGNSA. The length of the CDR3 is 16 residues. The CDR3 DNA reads TGTGCCAGCAGCTTAGACGGGACTAGCGGGGCCAATGAGCAGTTCTTC. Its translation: CASSLDGTSGANEQFF.

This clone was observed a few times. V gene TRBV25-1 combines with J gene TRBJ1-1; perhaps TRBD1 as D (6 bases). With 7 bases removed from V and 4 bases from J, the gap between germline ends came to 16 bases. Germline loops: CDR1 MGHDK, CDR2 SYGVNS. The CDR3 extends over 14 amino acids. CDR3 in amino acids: CASMKRGDTTEAFF. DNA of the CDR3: TGTGCCAGCATGAAACGGGGGGACACCACTGAAGCTTTCTTT.

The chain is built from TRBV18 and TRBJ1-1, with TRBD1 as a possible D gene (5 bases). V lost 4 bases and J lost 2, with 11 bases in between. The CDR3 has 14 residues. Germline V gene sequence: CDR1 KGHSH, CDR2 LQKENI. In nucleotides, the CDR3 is TGTGCCAGCTCACTCGCCGGGACTAACACTGAAGCTTTCTTT. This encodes CASSLAGTNTEAFF. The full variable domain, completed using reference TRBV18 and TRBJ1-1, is NAGVMQNPRHLVRRRGQEARLRCSPMKGHSHVYWYRQLPEEGLKFMVYLQKENIIDESGMPKERFSAEFPKEGPSILRIQQVVRGDSAAYFCASSLAGTNTEAFFGQGTRLTVV.

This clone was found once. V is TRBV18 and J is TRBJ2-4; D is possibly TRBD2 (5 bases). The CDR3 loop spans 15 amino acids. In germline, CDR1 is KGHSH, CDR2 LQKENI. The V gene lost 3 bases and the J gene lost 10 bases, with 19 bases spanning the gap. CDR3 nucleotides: TGTGCCAGCTCACCCGAAACACCGGGTTCGGGGATTCAGTACTTC. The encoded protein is CASSPETPGSGIQYF.

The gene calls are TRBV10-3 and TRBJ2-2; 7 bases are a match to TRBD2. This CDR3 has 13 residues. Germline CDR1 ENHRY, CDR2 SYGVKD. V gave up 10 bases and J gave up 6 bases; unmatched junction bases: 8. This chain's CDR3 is CATKERGAGELFF. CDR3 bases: TGTGCCACAAAAGAACGGGGGGCCGGGGAGCTGTTTTTT.

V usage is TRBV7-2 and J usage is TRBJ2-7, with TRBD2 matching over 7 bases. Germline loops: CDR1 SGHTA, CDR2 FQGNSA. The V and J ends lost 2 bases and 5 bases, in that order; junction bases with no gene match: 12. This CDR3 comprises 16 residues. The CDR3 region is CASSLKIGLGVHEQYF. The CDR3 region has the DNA TGTGCCAGCAGCTTAAAAATCGGACTAGGGGTCCACGAGCAGTACTTC.

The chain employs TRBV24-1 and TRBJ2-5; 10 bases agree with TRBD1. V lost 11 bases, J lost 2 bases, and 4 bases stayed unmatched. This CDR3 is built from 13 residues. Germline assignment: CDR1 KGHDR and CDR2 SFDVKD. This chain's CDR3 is CAILDRGQETQYF. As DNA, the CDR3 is TGTGCCATCTTGGACAGGGGGCAAGAGACCCAGTACTTC.

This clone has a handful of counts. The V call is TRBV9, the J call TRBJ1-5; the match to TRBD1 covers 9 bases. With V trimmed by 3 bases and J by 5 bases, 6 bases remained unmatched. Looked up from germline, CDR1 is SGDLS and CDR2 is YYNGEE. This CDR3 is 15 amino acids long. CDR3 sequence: CASSAGQGGDQPQHF. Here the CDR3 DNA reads TGTGCCAGCAGCGCGGGACAGGGCGGCGATCAGCCCCAGCATTTT.

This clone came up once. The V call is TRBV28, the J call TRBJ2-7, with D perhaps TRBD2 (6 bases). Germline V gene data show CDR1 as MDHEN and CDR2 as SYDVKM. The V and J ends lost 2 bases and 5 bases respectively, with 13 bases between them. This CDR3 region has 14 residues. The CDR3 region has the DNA TGTGCCAGCAGTTTAGGTGGGAGGAACCACGAGCAGTACTTC. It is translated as CASSLGGRNHEQYF. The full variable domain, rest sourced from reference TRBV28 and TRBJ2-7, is DVKVTQSSRYLVKRTGEKVFLECVQDMDHENMFWYRQDPGLGLRLIYFSYDVKMKEKGDIPEGYSVSREKKERFSLILESASTNQTSMYLCASSLGGRNHEQYFGPGTRLTVT.

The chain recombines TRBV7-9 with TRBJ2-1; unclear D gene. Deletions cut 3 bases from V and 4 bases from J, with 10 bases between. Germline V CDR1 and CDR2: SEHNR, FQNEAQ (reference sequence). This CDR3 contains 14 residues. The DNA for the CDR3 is TGTGCCAGCAGCTTCAGCGTGGTGTACAATGAGCAGTTCTTC. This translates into CASSFSVVYNEQFF.

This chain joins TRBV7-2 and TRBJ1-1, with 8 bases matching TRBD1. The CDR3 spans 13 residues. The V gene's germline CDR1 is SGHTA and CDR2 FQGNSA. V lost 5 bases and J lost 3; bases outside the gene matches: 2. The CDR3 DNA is TGTGCCAGCAGCGGGGGACAGGACACTGAAGCTTTCTTT. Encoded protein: CASSGGQDTEAFF.

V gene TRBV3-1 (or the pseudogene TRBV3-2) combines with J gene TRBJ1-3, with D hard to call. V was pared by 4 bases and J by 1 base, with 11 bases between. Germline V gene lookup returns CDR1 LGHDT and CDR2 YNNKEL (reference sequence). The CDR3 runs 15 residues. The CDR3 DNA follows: TGTGCCAGCAGCCCAATGGGGAGATCTGGAAACACCATATATTTT. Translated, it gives CASSPMGRSGNTIYF.

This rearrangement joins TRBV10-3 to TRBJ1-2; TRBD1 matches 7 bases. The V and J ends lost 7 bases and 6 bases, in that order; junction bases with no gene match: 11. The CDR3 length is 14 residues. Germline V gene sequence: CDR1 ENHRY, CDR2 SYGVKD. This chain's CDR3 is CAINKGAWADGYTF. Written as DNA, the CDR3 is TGTGCCATCAATAAGGGGGCGTGGGCGGATGGCTACACCTTC.

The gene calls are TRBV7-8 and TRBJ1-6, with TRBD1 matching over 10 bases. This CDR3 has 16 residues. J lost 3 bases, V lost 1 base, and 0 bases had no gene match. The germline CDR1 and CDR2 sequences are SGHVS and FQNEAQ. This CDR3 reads CASSLGTGGYNSPLHF. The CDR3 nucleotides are TGTGCCAGCAGCTTAGGGACAGGGGGCTATAATTCACCCCTCCACTTT.

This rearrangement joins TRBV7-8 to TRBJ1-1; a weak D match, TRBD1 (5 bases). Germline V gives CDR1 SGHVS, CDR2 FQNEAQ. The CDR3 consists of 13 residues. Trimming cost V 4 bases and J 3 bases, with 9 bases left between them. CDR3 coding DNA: TGTGCCAGCAGCTGGGTCAGGGACACTGAAGCTTTCTTT. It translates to CASSWVRDTEAFF.

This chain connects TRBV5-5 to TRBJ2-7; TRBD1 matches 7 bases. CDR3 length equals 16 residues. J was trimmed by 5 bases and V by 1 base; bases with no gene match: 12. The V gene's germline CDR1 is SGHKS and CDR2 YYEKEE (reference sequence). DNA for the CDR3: TGTGCCAGCAGCTTGATGGGTACGAGACAGGGACACGAGCAGTACTTC. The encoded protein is CASSLMGTRQGHEQYF.

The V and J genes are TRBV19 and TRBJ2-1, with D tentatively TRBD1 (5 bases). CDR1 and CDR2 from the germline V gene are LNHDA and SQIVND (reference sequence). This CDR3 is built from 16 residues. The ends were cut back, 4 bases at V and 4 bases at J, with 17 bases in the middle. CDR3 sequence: CASSTTQGRTYNEQFF. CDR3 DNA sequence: TGTGCCAGTAGTACCACTCAGGGTCGTACTTACAATGAGCAGTTCTTC.

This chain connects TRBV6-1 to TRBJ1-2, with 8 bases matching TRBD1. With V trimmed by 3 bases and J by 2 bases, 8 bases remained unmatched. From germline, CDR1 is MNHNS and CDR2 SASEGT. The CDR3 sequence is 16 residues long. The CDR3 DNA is TGTGCCAGCAGTGATTGGGTGGACAGGGTCAACTATGGCTACACCTTC. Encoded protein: CASSDWVDRVNYGYTF.

The CDR3 protein is CAWSVGGNNQPQHF. The DNA for the CDR3 is TGTGCCTGGAGTGTAGGAGGTAACAATCAGCCCCAGCATTTT. This rearrangement joins TRBV30 to TRBJ1-5, with no clear D. V shed 0 bases and J shed 3 bases, with 9 bases lying between them. There are 14 residues in the CDR3. Looked up from germline, CDR1 is GTSNPN and CDR2 is SVGIG (reference sequence).

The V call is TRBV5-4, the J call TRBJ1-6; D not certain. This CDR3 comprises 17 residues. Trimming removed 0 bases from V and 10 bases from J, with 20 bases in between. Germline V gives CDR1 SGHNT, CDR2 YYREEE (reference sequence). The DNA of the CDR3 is TGTGCCAGCAGCTTGGGTTCGGGAGGGAGGAGTGGGTCACCCCTCCACTTT. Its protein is CASSLGSGGRSGSPLHF.

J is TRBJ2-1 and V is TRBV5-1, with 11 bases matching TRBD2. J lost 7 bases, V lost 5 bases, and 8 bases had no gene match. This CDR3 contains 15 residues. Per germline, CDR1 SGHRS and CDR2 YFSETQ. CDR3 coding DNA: TGCGCCAGCAGTTATAGCGGGAGGGAAGGAAATGAGCAGTTCTTC. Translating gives CASSYSGREGNEQFF.

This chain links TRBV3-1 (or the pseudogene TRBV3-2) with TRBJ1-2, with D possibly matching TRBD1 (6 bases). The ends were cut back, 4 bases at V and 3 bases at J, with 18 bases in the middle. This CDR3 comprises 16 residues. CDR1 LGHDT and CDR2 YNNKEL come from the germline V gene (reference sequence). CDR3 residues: CASSPGQPNFYYGYTF. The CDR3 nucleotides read TGTGCCAGCAGCCCCGGACAGCCGAATTTCTACTATGGCTACACCTTC.

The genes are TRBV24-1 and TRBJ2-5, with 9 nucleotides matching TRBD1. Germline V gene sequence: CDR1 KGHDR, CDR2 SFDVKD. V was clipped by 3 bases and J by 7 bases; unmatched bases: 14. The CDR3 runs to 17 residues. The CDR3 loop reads CATSDPTKQGADGTQYF. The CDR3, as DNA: TGTGCCACCAGTGATCCCACTAAACAGGGGGCGGATGGGACCCAGTACTTC.

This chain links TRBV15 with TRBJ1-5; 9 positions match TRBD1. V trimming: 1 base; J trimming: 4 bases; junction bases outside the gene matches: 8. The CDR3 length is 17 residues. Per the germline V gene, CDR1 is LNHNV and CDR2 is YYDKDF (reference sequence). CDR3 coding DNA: TGTGCCACCAGCAGAGGGCGGACAGGGGCCCCTAATCAGCCCCAGCATTTT. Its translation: CATSRGRTGAPNQPQHF.

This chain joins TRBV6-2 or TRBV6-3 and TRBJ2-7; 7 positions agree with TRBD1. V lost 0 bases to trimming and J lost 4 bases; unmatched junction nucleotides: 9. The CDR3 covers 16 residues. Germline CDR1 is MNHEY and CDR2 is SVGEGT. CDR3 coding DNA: TGTGCCAGCAGTTACTCCCCTTCGACAGGGACGTACGAGCAGTACTTC. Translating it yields CASSYSPSTGTYEQYF.

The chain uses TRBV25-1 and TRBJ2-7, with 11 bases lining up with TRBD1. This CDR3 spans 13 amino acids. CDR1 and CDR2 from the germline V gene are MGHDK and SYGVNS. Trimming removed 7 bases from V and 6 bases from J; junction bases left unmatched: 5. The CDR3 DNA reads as TGTGCCAGCACCCGGACAGGGGGCGGCGAGCAGTACTTC. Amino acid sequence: CASTRTGGGEQYF.